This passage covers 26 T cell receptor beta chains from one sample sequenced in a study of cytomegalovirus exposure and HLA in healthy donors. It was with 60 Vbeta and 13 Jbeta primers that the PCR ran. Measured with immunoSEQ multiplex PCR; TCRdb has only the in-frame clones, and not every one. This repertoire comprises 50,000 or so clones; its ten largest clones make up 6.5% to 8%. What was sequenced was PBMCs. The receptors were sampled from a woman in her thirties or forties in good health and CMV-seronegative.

The CDR3 sequence is CASSFEAYGYTF. DNA for the CDR3: TGTGCCAGCAGCTTTGAAGCCTATGGCTACACCTTC. The chain couples TRBV11-2 to TRBJ1-2; no clear D gene. Germline values: CDR1 SGHAT, CDR2 FQNNGV. This CDR3 contains 12 residues. Trimming pared 3 bases from V and 4 bases from J, leaving 6 bases between.

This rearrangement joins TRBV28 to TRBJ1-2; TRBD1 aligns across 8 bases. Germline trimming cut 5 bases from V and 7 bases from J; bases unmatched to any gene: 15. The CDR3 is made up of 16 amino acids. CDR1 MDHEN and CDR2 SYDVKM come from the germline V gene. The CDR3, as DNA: TGTGCCAGCAGTCCCGTATTTCCGGACAGGGTTATTGGCTACACCTTC. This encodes CASSPVFPDRVIGYTF.

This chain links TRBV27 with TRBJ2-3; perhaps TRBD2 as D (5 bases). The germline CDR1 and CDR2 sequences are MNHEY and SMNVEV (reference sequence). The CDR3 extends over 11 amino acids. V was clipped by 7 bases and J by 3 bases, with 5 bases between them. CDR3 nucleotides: TGTGCCAGCACGGGGACAGATACGCAGTATTTT. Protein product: CASTGTDTQYF.

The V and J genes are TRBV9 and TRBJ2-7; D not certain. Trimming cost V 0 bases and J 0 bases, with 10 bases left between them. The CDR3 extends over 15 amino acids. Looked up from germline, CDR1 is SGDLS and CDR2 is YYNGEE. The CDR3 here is CASSVGSLNSYEQYF. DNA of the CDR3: TGTGCCAGCAGCGTAGGGTCACTGAACTCCTACGAGCAGTACTTC.

DNA of the CDR3: TGTGCCAGCTCACCGGGGGGGCGGGACACTGAAGCTTTCTTT. Translating gives CASSPGGRDTEAFF. The rearrangement uses TRBV18 and TRBJ1-1; a weak D match, TRBD1 (6 bases). Germline assignment: CDR1 KGHSH and CDR2 LQKENI. The germline V and J ends were trimmed by 3 bases and 3 bases, with 11 bases remaining between them. This CDR3 spans 14 amino acids.

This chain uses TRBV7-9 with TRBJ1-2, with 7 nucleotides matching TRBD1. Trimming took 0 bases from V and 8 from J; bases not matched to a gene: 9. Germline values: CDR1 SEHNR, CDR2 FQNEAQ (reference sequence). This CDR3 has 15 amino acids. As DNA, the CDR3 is TGTGCCAGCAGCTTAGCCCAAAGCCAGGGGGAGGGCTACACCTTC. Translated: CASSLAQSQGEGYTF.

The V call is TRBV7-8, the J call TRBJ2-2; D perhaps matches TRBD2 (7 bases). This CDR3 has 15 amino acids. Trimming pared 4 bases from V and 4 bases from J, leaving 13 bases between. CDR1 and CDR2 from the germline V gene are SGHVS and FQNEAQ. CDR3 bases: TGTGCCAGCAGCTGGCTGGCGGGGGCCACCGGGGAGCTGTTTTTT. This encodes CASSWLAGATGELFF. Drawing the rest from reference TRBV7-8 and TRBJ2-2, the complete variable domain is GAGVSQSPRYKVAKRGQDVALRCDPISGHVSLFWYQQALGQGPEFLTYFQNEAQLDKSGLPSDRFFAERPEGSVSTLKIQRTQQEDSAVYLCASSWLAGATGELFFGEGSRLTVL.

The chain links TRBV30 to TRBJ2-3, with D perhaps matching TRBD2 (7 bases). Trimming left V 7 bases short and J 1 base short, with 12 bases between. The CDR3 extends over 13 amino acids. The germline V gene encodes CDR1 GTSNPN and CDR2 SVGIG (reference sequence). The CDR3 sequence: CASEGGRTDTQYF. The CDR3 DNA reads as TGTGCCTCGGAGGGGGGGCGCACAGATACGCAGTATTTT.

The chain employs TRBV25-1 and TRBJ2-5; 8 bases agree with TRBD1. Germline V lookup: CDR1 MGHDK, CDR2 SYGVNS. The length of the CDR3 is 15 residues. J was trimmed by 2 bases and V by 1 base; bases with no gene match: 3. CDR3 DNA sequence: TGTGCCAGCAGTGAATGGGGGGACAGGCAAGAGACCCAGTACTTC. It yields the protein CASSEWGDRQETQYF.

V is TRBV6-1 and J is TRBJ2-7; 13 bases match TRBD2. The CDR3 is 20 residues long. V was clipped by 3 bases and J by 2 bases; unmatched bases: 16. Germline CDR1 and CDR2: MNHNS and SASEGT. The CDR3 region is CASSDFLATSGGHYTYEQYF. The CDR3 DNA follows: TGTGCCAGCAGTGACTTCCTGGCGACTAGCGGGGGGCATTATACCTACGAGCAGTACTTC.

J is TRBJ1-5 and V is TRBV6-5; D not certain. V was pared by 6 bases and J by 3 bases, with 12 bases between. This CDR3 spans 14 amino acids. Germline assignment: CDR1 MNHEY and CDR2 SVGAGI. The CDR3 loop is CASSPRGTNQPQHF. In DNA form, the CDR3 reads TGTGCCAGCAGCCCCCGGGGTACCAATCAGCCCCAGCATTTT.

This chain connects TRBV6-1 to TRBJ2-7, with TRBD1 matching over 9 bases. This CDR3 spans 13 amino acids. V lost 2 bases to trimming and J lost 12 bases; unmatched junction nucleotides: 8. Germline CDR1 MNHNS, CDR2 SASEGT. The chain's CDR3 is CASSERQGGYTYF. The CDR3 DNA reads TGTGCCAGCAGTGAAAGACAGGGGGGGTACACGTACTTC.

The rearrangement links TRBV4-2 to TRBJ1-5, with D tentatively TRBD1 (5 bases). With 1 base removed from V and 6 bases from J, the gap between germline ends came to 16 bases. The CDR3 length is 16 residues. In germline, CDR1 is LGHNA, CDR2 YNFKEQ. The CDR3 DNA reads TGTGCCAGCAGCCAAGGGGGCGGGGTGGGAGGTCAGCCCCAGCATTTT. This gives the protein CASSQGGGVGGQPQHF.

This CDR3 reads CASSPQGETQYF. The CDR3 nucleotides are TGTGCCAGCTCACCCCAGGGAGAGACCCAGTACTTC. The chain carries TRBV18 and TRBJ2-5; possible D gene TRBD1, 5 bases. Per germline, CDR1 KGHSH and CDR2 LQKENI. Trimming removed 3 bases from V and 4 bases from J, with 6 bases in between. The length of the CDR3 is 12 residues. Full variable domain (missing parts from reference TRBV18 and TRBJ2-5): NAGVMQNPRHLVRRRGQEARLRCSPMKGHSHVYWYRQLPEEGLKFMVYLQKENIIDESGMPKERFSAEFPKEGPSILRIQQVVRGDSAAYFCASSPQGETQYFGPGTRLLVL.

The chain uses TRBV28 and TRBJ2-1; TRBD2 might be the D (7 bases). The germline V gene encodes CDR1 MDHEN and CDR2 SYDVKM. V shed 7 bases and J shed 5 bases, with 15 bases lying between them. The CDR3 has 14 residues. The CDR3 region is CASTRAGADNEQFF. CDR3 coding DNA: TGTGCCAGCACCCGGGCGGGGGCTGACAATGAGCAGTTCTTC. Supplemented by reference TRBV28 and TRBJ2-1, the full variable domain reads DVKVTQSSRYLVKRTGEKVFLECVQDMDHENMFWYRQDPGLGLRLIYFSYDVKMKEKGDIPEGYSVSREKKERFSLILESASTNQTSMYLCASTRAGADNEQFFGPGTRLTVL.

Here the CDR3 reads CASVGRQGGFEQYF. In DNA, the CDR3 is TGTGCCAGCGTGGGTAGACAGGGAGGATTCGAGCAGTACTTC. The J gene is TRBJ2-7, the V gene TRBV2; a possible D gene is TRBD1 (7 bases). Between the trimmed V and J ends, which lost 8 bases and 6 bases, there was a span of 20 bases. The CDR3 loop spans 14 amino acids. CDR1 and CDR2 from the germline V gene are SNHLY and FYNNEI.

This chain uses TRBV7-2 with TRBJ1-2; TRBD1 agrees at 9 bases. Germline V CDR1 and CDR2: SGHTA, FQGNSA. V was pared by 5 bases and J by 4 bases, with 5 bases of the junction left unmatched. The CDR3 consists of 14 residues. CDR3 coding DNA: TGTGCCAGCAGCCGGGGACAGGGCCTCTATGGCTACACCTTC. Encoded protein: CASSRGQGLYGYTF.

CDR3 DNA: TGTGCCAGCTCACCGACACCGAGCTCCTACGAGCAGTACTTC. It yields the protein CASSPTPSSYEQYF. The chain is built from TRBV18 and TRBJ2-7; no firm D call. The CDR3 is 14 amino acids. V shed 3 bases and J shed 0 bases, with 9 bases lying between them. Germline CDR1 is KGHSH and CDR2 is LQKENI.

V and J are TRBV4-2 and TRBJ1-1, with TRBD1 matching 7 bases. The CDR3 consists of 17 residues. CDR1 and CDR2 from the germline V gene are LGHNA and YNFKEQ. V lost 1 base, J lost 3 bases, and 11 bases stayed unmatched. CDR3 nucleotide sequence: TGTGCCAGCAGCCAAGCGGAGGGACAGATCCCCCACACTGAAGCTTTCTTT. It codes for CASSQAEGQIPHTEAFF.

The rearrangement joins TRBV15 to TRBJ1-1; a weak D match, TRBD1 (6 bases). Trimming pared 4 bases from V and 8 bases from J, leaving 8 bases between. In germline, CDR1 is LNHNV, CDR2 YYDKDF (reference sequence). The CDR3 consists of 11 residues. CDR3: CATSTQGEAFF. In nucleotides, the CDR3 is TGTGCCACCAGCACTCAGGGGGAAGCTTTCTTT. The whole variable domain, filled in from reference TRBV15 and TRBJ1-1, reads DAMVIQNPRYQVTQFGKPVTLSCSQTLNHNVMYWYQQKSSQAPKLLFHYYDKDFNNEADTPDNFQSRRPNTSFCFLDIRSPGLGDTAMYLCATSTQGEAFFGQGTRLTVV.

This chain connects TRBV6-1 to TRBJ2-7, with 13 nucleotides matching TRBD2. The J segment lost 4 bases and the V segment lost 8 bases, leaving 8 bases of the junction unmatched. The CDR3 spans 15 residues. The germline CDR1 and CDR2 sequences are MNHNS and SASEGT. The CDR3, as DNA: TGTGCCAGCTACTCACTAGCGGGAGGGAAATACGAGCAGTACTTC. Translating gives CASYSLAGGKYEQYF.

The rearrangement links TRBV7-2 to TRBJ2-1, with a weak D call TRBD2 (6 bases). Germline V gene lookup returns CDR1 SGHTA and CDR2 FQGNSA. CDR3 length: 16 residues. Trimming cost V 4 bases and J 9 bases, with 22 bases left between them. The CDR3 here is CASSWRGGGAAPEQFF. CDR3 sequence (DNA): TGTGCCAGCAGCTGGAGGGGTGGCGGGGCAGCCCCTGAGCAGTTCTTC.

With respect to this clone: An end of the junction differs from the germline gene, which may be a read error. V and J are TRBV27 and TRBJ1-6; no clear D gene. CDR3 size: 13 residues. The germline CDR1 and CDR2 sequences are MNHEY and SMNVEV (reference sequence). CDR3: CASRFIGASHLHF. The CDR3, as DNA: TGTGCCAGTCGTTTTATTGGTGCTTCACACCTCCACTTT.

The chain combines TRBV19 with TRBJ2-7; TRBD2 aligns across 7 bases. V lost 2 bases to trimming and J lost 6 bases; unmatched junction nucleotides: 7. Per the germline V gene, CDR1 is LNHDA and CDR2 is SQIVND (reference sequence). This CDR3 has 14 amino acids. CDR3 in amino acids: CASSITAGVGEQYF. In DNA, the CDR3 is TGTGCCAGTAGTATAACGGCGGGAGTGGGCGAGCAGTACTTC.

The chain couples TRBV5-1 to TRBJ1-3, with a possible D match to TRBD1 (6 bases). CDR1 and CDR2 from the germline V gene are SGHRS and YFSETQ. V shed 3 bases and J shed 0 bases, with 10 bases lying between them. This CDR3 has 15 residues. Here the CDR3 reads CASSSGGHSGNTIYF. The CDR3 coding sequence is TGCGCCAGCAGCTCTGGGGGCCACTCTGGAAACACCATATATTTT.

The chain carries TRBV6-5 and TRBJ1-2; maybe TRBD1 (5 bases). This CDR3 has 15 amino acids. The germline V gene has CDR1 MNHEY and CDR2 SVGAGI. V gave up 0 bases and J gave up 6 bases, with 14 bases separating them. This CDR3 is CASSYSGGYMDGYTF. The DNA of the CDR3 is TGTGCCAGCAGTTACTCGGGGGGGTATATGGATGGCTACACCTTC.